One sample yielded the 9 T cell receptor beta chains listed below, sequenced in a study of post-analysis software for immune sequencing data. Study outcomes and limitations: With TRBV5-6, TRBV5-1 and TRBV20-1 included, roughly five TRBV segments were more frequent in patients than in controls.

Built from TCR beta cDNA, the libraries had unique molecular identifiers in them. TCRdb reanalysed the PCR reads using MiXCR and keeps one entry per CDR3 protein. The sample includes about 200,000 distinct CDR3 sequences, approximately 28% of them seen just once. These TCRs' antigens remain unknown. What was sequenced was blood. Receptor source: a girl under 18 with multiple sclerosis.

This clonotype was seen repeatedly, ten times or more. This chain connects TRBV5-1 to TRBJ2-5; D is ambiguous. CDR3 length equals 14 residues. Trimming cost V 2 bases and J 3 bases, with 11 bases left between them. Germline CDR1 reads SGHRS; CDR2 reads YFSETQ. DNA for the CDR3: TGCGCCAGCAGCTTTAGGGCGCCCGAAGAGACCCAGTACTTC. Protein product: CASSFRAPEETQYF.

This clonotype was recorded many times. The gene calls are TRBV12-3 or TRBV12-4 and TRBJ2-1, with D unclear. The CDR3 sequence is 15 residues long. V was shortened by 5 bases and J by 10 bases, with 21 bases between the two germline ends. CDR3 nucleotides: TGTGCCAGCAGTCCGAGGTCGCGGCTCTCGGGCGAGCAGTTCTTC. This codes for CASSPRSRLSGEQFF.

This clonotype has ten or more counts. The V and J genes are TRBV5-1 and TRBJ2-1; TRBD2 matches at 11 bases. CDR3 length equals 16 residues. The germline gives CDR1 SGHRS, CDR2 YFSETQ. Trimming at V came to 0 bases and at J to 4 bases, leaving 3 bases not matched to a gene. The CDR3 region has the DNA TGCGCCAGCAGCTTGGAAGGGACTAGCGGATACAATGAGCAGTTCTTC. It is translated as CASSLEGTSGYNEQFF.

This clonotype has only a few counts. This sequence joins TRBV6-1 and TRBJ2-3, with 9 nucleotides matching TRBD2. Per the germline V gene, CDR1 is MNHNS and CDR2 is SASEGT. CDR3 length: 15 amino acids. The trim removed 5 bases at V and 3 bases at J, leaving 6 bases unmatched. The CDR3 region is CASSPRGGLTDTQYF. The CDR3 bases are TGTGCCAGCAGTCCGCGGGGGGGCTTGACAGATACGCAGTATTTT.

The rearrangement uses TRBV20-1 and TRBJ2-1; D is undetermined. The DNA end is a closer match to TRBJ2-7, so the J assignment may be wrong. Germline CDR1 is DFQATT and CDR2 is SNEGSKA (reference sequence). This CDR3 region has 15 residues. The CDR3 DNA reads TGCAGTGCTAGATCCTTACCAGCGACATACAATGAGCAGTACTTC. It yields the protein CSARSLPATYNEQYF.

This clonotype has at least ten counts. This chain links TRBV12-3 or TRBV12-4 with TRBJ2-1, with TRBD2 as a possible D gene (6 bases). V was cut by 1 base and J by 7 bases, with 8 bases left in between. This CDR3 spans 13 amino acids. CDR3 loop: CASSLVEGNEQFF. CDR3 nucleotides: TGTGCCAGCAGTTTAGTGGAGGGTAATGAGCAGTTCTTC.

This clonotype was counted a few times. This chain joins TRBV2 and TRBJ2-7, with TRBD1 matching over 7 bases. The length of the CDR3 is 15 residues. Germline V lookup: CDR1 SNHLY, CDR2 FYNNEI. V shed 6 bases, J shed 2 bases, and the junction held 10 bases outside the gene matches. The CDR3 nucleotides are TGTGCCAGCAGACAAGCCGGACAGGCCCCCTACGAGCAGTACTTC. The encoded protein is CASRQAGQAPYEQYF.

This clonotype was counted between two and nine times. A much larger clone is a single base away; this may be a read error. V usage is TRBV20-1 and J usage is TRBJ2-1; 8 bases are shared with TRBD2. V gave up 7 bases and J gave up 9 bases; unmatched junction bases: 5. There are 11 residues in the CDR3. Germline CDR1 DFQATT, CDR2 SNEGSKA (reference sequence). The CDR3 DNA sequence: TGCAGTGAGGAGCGGGAGTTTGAGCAGTTCTTC. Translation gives CSEEREFEQFF.

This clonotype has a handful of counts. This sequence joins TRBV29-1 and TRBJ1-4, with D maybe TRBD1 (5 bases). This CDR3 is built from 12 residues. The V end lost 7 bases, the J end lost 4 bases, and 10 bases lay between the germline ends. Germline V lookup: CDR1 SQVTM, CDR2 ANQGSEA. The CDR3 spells CSGQGVNEKLFF. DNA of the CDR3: TGCAGCGGCCAGGGCGTTAATGAAAAACTGTTTTTT.